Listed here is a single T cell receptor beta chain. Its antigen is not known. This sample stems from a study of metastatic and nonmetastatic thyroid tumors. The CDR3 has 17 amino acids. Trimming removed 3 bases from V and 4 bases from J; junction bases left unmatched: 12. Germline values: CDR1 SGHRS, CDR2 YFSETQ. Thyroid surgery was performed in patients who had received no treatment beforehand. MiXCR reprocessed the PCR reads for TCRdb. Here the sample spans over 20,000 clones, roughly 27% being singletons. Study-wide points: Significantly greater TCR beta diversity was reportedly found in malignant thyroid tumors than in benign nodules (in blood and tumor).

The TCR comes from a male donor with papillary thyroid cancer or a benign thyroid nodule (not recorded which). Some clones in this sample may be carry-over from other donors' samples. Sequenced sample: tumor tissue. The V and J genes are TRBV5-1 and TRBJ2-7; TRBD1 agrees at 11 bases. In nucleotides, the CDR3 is TGCGCCAGCAGCTGGGGATCCCGGGACAGGGGGACTTACGAGCAGTACTTC. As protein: CASSWGSRDRGTYEQYF.